The entry below describes one T cell receptor (beta chain). Its specificity is not known. These data belong to a study of shared clonotypes between healthy human individuals. Study-wide findings and caveats: Generation probabilities of non-shared clonotypes were lower (relative to those shared by all four donors). Tissue TCR repertoires likely differ from these blood-only repertoires.

Sequencing was performed with immunoSEQ multiplex PCR; in TCRdb, only in-frame clones are kept and a portion is missing. The sample yields nearly 1,000,000 clones, approximately 80% seen once. Germline V gene data show CDR1 as MDHEN and CDR2 as SYDVKM. The CDR3 loop spans 14 amino acids. V shed 5 bases and J 3 bases; nucleotides not matched to a gene: 6. The chain has TRBV28 and TRBJ1-2, with 7 bases fitting TRBD1. The specimen was memory CD4+ T cells sorted from blood. Subset of the sample: CD45RA-negative fraction. This clonotype was sampled from a man aged 18 to 30 in good health. The CDR3 DNA follows: TGTGCCAGCAGTAGCCGGGACAGAGACTATGGCTACACCTTC. Protein: CASSSRDRDYGYTF.